This entry features one T cell receptor beta chain sequence. Assay used: immunoSEQ multiplex PCR; TCRdb lists only in-frame clones, some missing. The data show 50,000 to 65,000 clones, roughly 92% seen once. This record belongs to a study of T cell changes during pregnancy in multiple sclerosis. Germline CDR1 reads SGHRS; CDR2 reads YFSETQ. The trim removed 3 bases at V and 3 bases at J, leaving 5 bases unmatched. The CDR3 extends over 14 amino acids. The sequence derives from a female donor with multiple sclerosis, enrolled in a pregnancy study. Source: CD8+ T cells from peripheral blood mononuclear cells, taken in the second trimester of pregnancy. This rearrangement joins TRBV5-1 to TRBJ2-7; 8 positions match TRBD1. The CDR3 coding sequence is TGCGCCAGCAGCTCTTTCGGACAGGGCTACGAGCAGTACTTC. Translated: CASSSFGQGYEQYF.